The sample holds many counts of the clone carrying this T cell receptor (beta chain). One entry per CDR3 protein, called by TCRdb with MiXCR from the reads. The data contain around 630,000 distinct CDR3 sequences, roughly a quarter of them singletons. The entry originates in a study of T cell repertoires in cytomegalovirus infection. Sequencing input: CD8+ T cells from PBMCs. The receptor comes from a human donor in good health (CMV status not recorded). Some clones in this sample may be carry-over from other donors' samples.

CDR3 in DNA: TGTGCCAGCAGCTTACCCCTCCTCCTCGGGACCCTGAGGCCTGAAGCTTTCTTT. Its protein is CASSLPLLLGTLRPEAFF. The chain carries TRBV7-2 and TRBJ1-1, with D maybe TRBD1 (5 bases). The V gene lost 2 bases and the J gene lost 6 bases, with 25 bases spanning the gap. There are 18 residues in the CDR3. The germline V gene has CDR1 SGHTA and CDR2 FQGNSA.